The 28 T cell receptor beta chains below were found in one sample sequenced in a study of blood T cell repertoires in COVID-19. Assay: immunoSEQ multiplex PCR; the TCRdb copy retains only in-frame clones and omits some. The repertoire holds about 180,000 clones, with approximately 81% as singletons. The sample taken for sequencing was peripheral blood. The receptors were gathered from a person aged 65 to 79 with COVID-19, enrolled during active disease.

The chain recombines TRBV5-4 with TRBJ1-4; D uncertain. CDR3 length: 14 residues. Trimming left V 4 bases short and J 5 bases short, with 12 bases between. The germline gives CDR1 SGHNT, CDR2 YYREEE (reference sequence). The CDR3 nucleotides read TGTGCCAGCAGCACGACACTTCGAAATGAAAAACTGTTTTTT. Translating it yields CASSTTLRNEKLFF.

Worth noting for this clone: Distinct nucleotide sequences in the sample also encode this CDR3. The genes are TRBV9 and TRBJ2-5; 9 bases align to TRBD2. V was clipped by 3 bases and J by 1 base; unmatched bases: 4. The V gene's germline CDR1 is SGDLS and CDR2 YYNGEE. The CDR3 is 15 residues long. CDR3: CASSGSGRPQETQYF. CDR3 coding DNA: TGTGCCAGCAGCGGCAGCGGGAGGCCCCAAGAGACCCAGTACTTC.

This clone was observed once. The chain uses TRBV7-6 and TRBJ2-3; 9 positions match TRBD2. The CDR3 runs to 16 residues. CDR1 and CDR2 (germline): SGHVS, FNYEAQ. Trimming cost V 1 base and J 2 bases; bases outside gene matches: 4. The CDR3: CASSLDIAGATDTQYF. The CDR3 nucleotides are TGTGCCAGCAGCTTAGACATAGCGGGGGCCACAGATACGCAGTATTTT. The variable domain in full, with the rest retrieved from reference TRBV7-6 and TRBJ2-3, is GAGVSQSPRYKVTKRGQDVALRCDPISGHVSLYWYRQALGQGPEFLTYFNYEAQQDKSGLPNDRFSAERPEGSISTLTIQRTEQRDSAMYRCASSLDIAGATDTQYFGPGTRLTVL.

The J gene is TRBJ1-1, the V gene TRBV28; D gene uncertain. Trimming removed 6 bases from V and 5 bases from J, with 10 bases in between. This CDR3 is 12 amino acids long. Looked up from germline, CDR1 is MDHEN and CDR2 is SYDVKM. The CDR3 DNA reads TGTGCCAGCAGGGGCGGGGAGACTGAAGCTTTCTTT. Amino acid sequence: CASRGGETEAFF.

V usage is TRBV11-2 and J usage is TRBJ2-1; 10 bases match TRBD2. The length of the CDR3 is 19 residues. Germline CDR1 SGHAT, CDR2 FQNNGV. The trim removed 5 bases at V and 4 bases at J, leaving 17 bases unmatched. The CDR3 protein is CASSNPRGPAGGWYNEQFF. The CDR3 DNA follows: TGTGCCAGCAGCAATCCGCGGGGCCCAGCGGGAGGGTGGTACAATGAGCAGTTCTTC.

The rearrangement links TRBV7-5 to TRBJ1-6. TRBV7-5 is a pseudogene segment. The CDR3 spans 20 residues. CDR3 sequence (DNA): TGTGTCAGAAGCTTAGAACTGGATGGTCGAGGAGAGCCCCCGAATTCACCCCTCCACTTT. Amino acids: CVRSLELDGRGEPPNSPLHF.

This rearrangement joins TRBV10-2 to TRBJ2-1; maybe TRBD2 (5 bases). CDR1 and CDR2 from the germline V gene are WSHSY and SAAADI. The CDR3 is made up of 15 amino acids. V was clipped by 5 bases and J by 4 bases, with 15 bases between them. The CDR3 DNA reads TGCGCCAGCAGTTACGAGGGCGTCCATTACAATGAGCAGTTCTTC. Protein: CASSYEGVHYNEQFF.

CDR3 protein: CASSLNWGTGKGYTF. The CDR3 nucleotides are TGCGCCAGCAGCTTGAACTGGGGTACGGGGAAAGGCTACACCTTC. The rearrangement links TRBV5-1 to TRBJ1-2, with D uncertain. V gave up 1 base and J gave up 8 bases, with 18 bases separating them. The V gene's germline CDR1 is SGHRS and CDR2 YFSETQ. The length of the CDR3 is 15 residues.

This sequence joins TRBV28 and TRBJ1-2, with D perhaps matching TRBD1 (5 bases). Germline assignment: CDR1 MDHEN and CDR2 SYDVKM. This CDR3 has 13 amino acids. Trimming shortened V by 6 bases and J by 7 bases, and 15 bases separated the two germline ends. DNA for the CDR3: TGTGCCAGCAGCCCACCGGACACTGGTGGCTACACCTTC. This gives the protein CASSPPDTGGYTF.

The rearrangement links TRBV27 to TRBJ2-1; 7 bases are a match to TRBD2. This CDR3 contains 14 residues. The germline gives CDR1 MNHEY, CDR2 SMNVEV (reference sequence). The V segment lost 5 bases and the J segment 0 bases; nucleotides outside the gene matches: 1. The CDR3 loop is CASSGLDSYNEQFF. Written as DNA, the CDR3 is TGTGCCAGCAGTGGACTAGACTCCTACAATGAGCAGTTCTTC.

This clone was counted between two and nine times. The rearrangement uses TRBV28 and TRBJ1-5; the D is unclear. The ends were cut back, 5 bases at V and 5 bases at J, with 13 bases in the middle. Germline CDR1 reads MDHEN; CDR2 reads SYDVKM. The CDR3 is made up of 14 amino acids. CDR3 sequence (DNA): TGTGCCAGCAGTGACGTTCACGGGGATCAGCCCCAGCATTTT. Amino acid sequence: CASSDVHGDQPQHF.

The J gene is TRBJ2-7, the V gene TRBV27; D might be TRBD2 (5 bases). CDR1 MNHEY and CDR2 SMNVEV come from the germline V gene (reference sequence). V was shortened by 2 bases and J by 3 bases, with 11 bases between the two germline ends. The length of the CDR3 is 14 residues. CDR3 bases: TGTGCCAGCAGTTTAATGCTAGCTCTCTACGAGCAGTACTTC. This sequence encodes CASSLMLALYEQYF.

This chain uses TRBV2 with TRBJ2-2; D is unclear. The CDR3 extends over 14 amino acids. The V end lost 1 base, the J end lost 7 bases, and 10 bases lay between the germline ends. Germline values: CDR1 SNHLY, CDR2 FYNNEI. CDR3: CASSEEAWSGELFF. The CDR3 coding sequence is TGTGCCAGCAGTGAAGAGGCATGGAGCGGGGAGCTGTTTTTT.

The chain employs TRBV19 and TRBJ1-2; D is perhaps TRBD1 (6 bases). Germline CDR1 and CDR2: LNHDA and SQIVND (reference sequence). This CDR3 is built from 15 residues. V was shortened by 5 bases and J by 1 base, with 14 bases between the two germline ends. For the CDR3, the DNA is TGTGCCAGTAGTCCGCCCCTACAGGGTAACTATGGCTACACCTTC. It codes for CASSPPLQGNYGYTF.

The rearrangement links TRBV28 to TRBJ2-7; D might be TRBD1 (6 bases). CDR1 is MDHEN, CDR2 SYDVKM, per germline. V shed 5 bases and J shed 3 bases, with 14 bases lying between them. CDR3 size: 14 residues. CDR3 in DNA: TGTGCCAGCAGTCAAACGGACAGATACTACGAGCAGTACTTC. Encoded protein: CASSQTDRYYEQYF.

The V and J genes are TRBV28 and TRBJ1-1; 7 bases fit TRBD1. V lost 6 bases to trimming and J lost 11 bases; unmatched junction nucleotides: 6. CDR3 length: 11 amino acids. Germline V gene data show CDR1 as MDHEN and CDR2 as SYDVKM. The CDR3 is CASRDRAAAFF. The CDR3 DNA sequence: TGTGCCAGCAGAGACAGGGCGGCGGCTTTCTTT.

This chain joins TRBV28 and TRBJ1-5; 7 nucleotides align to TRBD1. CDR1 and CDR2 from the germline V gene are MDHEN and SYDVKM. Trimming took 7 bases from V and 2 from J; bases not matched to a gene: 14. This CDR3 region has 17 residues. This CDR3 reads CASKQTGLRVGNQPQHF. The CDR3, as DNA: TGTGCCAGCAAACAGACAGGGTTAAGGGTGGGCAATCAGCCCCAGCATTTT.

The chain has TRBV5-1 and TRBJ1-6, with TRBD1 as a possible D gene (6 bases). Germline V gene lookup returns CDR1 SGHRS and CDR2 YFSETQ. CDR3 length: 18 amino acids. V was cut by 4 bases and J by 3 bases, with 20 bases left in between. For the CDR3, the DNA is TGCGCCAGCAGCGAACGAACAGGGACGGGTCACTATAATTCACCCCTCCACTTT. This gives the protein CASSERTGTGHYNSPLHF.

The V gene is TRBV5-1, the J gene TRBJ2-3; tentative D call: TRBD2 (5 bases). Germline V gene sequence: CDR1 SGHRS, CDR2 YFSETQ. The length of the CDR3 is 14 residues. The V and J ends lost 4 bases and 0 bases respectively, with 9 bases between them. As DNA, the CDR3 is TGCGCCAGCAGCATGAGCGGTAGCACAGATACGCAGTATTTT. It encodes CASSMSGSTDTQYF.

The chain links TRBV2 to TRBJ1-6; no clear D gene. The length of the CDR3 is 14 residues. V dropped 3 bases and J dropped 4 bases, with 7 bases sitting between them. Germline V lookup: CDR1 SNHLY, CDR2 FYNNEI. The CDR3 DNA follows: TGTGCCAGCAGTGAGGCGGTTTATAATTCACCCCTCCACTTT. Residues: CASSEAVYNSPLHF.

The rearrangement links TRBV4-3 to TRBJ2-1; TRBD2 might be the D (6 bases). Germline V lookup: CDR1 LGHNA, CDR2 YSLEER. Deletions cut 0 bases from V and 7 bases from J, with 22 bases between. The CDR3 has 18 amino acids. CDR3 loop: CASSQDGVGTLDQNEQFF. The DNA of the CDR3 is TGCGCCAGCAGCCAAGATGGCGTAGGGACTCTCGACCAAAATGAGCAGTTCTTC.

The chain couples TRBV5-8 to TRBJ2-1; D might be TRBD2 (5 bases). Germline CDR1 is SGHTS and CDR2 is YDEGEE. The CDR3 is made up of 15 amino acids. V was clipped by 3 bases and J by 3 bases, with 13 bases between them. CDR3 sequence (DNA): TGTGCCAGCAGCTACGACGGTGGACTCTACAATGAGCAGTTCTTC. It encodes CASSYDGGLYNEQFF.

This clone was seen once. CDR3 coding DNA: TGTGCCAGCGCACCCCCAGGGACCGGGGAGCTGTTTTTT. Amino acid sequence: CASAPPGTGELFF. The rearrangement links TRBV2 to TRBJ2-2; D might be TRBD1 (5 bases). V shed 8 bases and J shed 5 bases, with 12 bases lying between them. This CDR3 is 13 amino acids long. Germline CDR1 reads SNHLY; CDR2 reads FYNNEI. Combining the CDR3 with reference TRBV2 and TRBJ2-2 gives the whole variable domain EPEVTQTPSHQVTQMGQEVILRCVPISNHLYFYWYRQILGQKVEFLVSFYNNEISEKSEIFDDQFSVERPDGSNFTLKIRSTKLEDSAMYFCASAPPGTGELFFGEGSRLTVL.

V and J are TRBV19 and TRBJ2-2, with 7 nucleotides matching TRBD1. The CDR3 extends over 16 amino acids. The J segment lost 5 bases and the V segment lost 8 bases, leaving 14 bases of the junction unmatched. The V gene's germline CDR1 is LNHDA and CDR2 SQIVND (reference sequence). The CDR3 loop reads CASRPRGRERTGELFF. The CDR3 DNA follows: TGTGCCAGTCGCCCTAGGGGGCGAGAACGAACCGGGGAGCTGTTTTTT.

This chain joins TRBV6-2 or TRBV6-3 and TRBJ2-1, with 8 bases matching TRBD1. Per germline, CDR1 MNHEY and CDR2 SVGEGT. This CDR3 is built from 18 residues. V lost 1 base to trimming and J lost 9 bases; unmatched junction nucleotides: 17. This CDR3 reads CASSYLIRLRTGSGEQFF. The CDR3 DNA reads TGTGCCAGCAGTTACTTAATCCGCCTACGGACAGGGTCGGGTGAGCAGTTCTTC.

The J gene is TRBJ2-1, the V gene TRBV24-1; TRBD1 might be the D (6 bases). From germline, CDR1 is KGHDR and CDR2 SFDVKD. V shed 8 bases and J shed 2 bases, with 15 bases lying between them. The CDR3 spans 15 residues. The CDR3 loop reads CATNNGTNPYNEQFF. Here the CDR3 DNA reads TGTGCCACCAACAACGGGACAAACCCCTACAATGAGCAGTTCTTC.

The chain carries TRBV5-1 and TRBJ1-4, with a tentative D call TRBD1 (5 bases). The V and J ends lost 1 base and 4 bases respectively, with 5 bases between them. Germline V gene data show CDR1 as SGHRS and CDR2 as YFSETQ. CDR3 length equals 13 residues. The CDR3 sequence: CASSLQGNEKLFF. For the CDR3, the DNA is TGCGCCAGCAGCTTGCAGGGTAATGAAAAACTGTTTTTT. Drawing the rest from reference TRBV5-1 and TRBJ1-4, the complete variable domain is KAGVTQTPRYLIKTRGQQVTLSCSPISGHRSVSWYQQTPGQGLQFLFEYFSETQRNKGNFPGRFSGRQFSNSRSEMNVSTLELGDSALYLCASSLQGNEKLFFGSGTQLSVL.

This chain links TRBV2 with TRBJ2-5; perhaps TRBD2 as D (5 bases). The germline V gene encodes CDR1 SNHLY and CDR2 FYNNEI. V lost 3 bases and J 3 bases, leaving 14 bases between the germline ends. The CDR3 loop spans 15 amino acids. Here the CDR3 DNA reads TGTGCCAGCAGTGATCGAGGGCAGCTCAAAGAGACCCAGTACTTC. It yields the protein CASSDRGQLKETQYF. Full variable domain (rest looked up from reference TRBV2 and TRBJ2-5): EPEVTQTPSHQVTQMGQEVILRCVPISNHLYFYWYRQILGQKVEFLVSFYNNEISEKSEIFDDQFSVERPDGSNFTLKIRSTKLEDSAMYFCASSDRGQLKETQYFGPGTRLLVL.